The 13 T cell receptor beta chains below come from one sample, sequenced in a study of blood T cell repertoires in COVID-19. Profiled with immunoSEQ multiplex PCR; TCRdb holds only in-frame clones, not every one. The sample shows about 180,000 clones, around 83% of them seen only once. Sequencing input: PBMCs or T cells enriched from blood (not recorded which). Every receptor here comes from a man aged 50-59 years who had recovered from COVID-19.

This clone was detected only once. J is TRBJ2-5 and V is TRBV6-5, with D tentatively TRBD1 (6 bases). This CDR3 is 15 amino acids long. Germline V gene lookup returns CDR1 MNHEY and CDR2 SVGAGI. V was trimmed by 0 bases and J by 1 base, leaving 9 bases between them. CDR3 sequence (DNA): TGTGCCAGCAGTTACTCCCGGACAGCCCAAGAGACCCAGTACTTC. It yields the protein CASSYSRTAQETQYF.

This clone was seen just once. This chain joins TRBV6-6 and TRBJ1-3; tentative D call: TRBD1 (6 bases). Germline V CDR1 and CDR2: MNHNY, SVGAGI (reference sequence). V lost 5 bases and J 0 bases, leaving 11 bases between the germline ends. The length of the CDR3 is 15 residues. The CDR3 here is CASSQGTTSGNTIYF. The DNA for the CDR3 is TGTGCCAGCAGTCAAGGGACAACCTCTGGAAACACCATATATTTT.

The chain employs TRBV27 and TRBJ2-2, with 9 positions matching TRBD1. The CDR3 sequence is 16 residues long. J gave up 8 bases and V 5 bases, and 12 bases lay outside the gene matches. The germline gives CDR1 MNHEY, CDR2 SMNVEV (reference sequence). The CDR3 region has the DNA TGTGCCAGCAGTCAGTTAGAAGGACAGGGGTTTGGGGAGCTGTTTTTT. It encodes CASSQLEGQGFGELFF.

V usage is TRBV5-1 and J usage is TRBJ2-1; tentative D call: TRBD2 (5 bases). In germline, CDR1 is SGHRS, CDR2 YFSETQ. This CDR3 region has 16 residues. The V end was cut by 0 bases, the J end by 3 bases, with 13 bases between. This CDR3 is CASSLAGSANYNEQFF. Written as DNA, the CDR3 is TGCGCCAGCAGCTTGGCCGGTAGCGCCAACTACAATGAGCAGTTCTTC.

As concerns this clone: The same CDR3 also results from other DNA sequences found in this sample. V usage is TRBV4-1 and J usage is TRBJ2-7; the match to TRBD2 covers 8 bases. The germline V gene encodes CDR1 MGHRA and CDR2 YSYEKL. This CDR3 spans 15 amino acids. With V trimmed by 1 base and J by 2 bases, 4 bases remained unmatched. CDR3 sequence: CASSQAGGVPYEQYF. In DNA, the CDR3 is TGCGCCAGCAGCCAAGCGGGGGGGGTTCCCTACGAGCAGTACTTC.

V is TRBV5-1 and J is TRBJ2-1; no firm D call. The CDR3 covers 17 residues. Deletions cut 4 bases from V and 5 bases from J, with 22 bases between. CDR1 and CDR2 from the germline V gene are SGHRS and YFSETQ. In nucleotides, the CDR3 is TGCGCCAGCAGCCATATAACAGACACTCAAAAAAACAATGAGCAGTTCTTC. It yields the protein CASSHITDTQKNNEQFF.

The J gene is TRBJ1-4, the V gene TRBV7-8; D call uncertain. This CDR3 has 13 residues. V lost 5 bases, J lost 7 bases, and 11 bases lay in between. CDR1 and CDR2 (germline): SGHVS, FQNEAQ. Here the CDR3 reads CASSLVAGEKLFF. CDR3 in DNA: TGTGCCAGCAGCCTCGTAGCGGGTGAAAAACTGTTTTTT.

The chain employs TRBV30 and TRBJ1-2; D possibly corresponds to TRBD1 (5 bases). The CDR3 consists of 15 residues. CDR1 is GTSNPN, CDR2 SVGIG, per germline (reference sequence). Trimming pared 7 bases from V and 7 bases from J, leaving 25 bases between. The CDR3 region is CASGRVTVLYPGYTF. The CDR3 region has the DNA TGTGCCTCCGGACGCGTGACAGTCCTATACCCTGGCTACACCTTC.

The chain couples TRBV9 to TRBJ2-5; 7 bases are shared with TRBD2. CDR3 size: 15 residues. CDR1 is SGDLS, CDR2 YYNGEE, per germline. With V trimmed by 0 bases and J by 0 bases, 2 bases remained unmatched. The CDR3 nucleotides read TGTGCCAGCAGCGTAGCGGGGGGTTACCAAGAGACCCAGTACTTC. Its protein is CASSVAGGYQETQYF. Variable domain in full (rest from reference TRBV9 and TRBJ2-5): DSGVTQTPKHLITATGQRVTLRCSPRSGDLSVYWYQQSLDQGLQFLIQYYNGEERAKGNILERFSAQQFPDLHSELNLSSLELGDSALYFCASSVAGGYQETQYFGPGTRLLVL.

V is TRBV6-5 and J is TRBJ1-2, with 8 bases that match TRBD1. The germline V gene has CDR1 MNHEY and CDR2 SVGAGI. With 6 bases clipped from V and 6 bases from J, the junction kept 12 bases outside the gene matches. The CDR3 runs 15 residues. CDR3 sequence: CASSLDRGRIDGYTF. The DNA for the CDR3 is TGTGCCAGCAGCCTAGACAGGGGCCGAATTGATGGCTACACCTTC.

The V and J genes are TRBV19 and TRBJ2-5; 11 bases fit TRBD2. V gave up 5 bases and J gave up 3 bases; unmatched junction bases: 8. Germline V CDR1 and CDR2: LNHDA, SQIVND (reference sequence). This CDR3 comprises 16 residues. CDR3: CASSPILLAGEETQYF. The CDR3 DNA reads TGTGCCAGTAGTCCAATCCTACTAGCGGGGGAAGAGACCCAGTACTTC. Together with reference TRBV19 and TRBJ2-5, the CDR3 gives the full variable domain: DGGITQSPKYLFRKEGQNVTLSCEQNLNHDAMYWYRQDPGQGLRLIYYSQIVNDFQKGDIAEGYSVSREKKESFPLTVTSAQKNPTAFYLCASSPILLAGEETQYFGPGTRLLVL.

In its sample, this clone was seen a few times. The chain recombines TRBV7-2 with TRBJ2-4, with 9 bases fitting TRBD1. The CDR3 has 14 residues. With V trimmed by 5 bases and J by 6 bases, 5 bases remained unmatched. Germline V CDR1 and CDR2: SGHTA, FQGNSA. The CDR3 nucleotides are TGTGCCAGCAGCCCAAGACAGGGGGGAAACATTCAGTACTTC. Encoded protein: CASSPRQGGNIQYF.

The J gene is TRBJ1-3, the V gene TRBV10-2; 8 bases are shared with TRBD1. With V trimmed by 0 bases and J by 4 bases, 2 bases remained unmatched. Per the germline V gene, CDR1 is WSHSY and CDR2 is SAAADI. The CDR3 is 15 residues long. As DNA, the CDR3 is TGCGCCAGCAGTGAGTCTGGGACAGGCGGAAACACCATATATTTT. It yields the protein CASSESGTGGNTIYF.